This is a list of T cell receptor beta chains from one sample in a study of blood T cell repertoires in COVID-19. Generated by immunoSEQ multiplex PCR, the TCRdb table keeps only in-frame clones and is missing some. The profile covers about 69,000 clones, with about 85% appearing a single time and just under 3% taken by the ten largest. The sequenced sample consisted of peripheral blood. These receptors originate from a man of 80 years or more with acute or convalescent COVID-19. Each CDR3 is given with its conserved first and last residue. The order of the fields is CDR3 DNA, CDR3 protein, V gene, J gene, clone size, D gene. A D gene is named only where the DNA matches it firmly. Where a row states a size, it is once, few, many or the class of an expanded clone; other rows omit it.

CDR3 DNA: TGTGCCACCAGCAGAGATCTGCGCGGAGGGGACGGTGAGCAGTTCTTC
CDR3 protein: CATSRDLRGGDGEQFF
V gene: TRBV15
J gene: TRBJ2-1
clone size: once
D gene: .

CDR3 DNA: TGTGCCACAATGAGGGCCCCCTCTGGAAACACCATATATTTT
CDR3 protein: CATMRAPSGNTIYF
V gene: TRBV19
J gene: TRBJ1-3
clone size: .
D gene: .

CDR3 DNA: TGTGCCAGCAGCGACCCCTCGGACCGCGGGATAGGCTATGGCTACACCTTC
CDR3 protein: CASSDPSDRGIGYGYTF
V gene: TRBV11-3
J gene: TRBJ1-2
clone size: .
D gene: .

CDR3 DNA: TGCGCCAGCAGCTGGGGACAGGGGTCCTACGAGCAGTACTTC
CDR3 protein: CASSWGQGSYEQYF
V gene: TRBV5-1
J gene: TRBJ2-7
clone size: .
D gene: TRBD1

CDR3 DNA: TGTGCCAGCAGCGTAGGGGTAGCGGGGTCCTACGAGCAGTACTTC
CDR3 protein: CASSVGVAGSYEQYF
V gene: TRBV9
J gene: TRBJ2-7
clone size: .
D gene: TRBD2

CDR3 DNA: TGCGCCAGCAGCCCCGGGACTAGCGGGAAGAACACCGGGGAGCTGTTTTTT
CDR3 protein: CASSPGTSGKNTGELFF
V gene: TRBV5-1
J gene: TRBJ2-2
clone size: .
D gene: TRBD2

CDR3 DNA: TGCACCAGCAGCCGGTCGGGGAAGCGGGAAGGCAAAAACATTCAGTACTTC
CDR3 protein: CTSSRSGKREGKNIQYF
V gene: TRBV1
J gene: TRBJ2-4
clone size: .
D gene: .

CDR3 DNA: TGCGCCAGCAGGACAGGGGGCGAAGGAAACACCATATATTTT
CDR3 protein: CASRTGGEGNTIYF
V gene: TRBV5-1
J gene: TRBJ1-3
clone size: .
D gene: TRBD1

CDR3 DNA: TGTGCCAGCAGCTTTGAAGCGGGGGCTTCTAACACAGATACGCAGTATTTT
CDR3 protein: CASSFEAGASNTDTQYF
V gene: TRBV11-3
J gene: TRBJ2-3
clone size: .
D gene: TRBD2

CDR3 DNA: TGTGCCTCGGGGCAGGGGTACGAGCAGTACTTC
CDR3 protein: CASGQGYEQYF
V gene: TRBV24-1
J gene: TRBJ2-7
clone size: few
D gene: .

CDR3 DNA: TGCGCCAGCAGCTTGGTGGGGACTTTTCCCTACGAGCAGTACTTC
CDR3 protein: CASSLVGTFPYEQYF
V gene: TRBV5-1
J gene: TRBJ2-7
clone size: .
D gene: .

CDR3 DNA: TGTGCCAGCAGGGGCTCGAATTCACCCCTCCACTTT
CDR3 protein: CASRGSNSPLHF
V gene: TRBV25-1
J gene: TRBJ1-6
clone size: .
D gene: .

CDR3 DNA: TGTGCCAGCAGTGAAGCCGGGACAGGGGGTCTCTATGGCTACACCTTC
CDR3 protein: CASSEAGTGGLYGYTF
V gene: TRBV6-1
J gene: TRBJ1-2
clone size: .
D gene: TRBD1

CDR3 DNA: TGCGCCAGCAGCTCGGACATAGACAATGAGCAGTTCTTC
CDR3 protein: CASSSDIDNEQFF
V gene: TRBV5-1
J gene: TRBJ2-1
clone size: .
D gene: .

CDR3 DNA: TGCGCCAGCAGCACACCCCTACAGGGAGATGGCTACACCTTC
CDR3 protein: CASSTPLQGDGYTF
V gene: TRBV5-1
J gene: TRBJ1-2
clone size: .
D gene: .

CDR3 DNA: TGCAGCGTTCAGGGGCGGGGGACCTACAATGAGCAGTTCTTC
CDR3 protein: CSVQGRGTYNEQFF
V gene: TRBV29-1
J gene: TRBJ2-1
clone size: .
D gene: .

CDR3 DNA: TGCAGCGCCCAGGCCAGCTCTGGAAACACCATATATTTT
CDR3 protein: CSAQASSGNTIYF
V gene: TRBV29-1
J gene: TRBJ1-3
clone size: .
D gene: .

CDR3 DNA: TGTGCCAGCTCACCCACAATCGACAGGTCCTATGGCTACACCTTC
CDR3 protein: CASSPTIDRSYGYTF
V gene: TRBV18
J gene: TRBJ1-2
clone size: .
D gene: .

CDR3 DNA: TGTGCCAGCAGCCAAACAGGGCTAGCTAACTATGGCTACACCTTC
CDR3 protein: CASSQTGLANYGYTF
V gene: TRBV7-2
J gene: TRBJ1-2
clone size: .
D gene: .

CDR3 DNA: TGTGCCAGCAGTGGTAGGACAGATACCACCGGGGAGCTGTTTTTT
CDR3 protein: CASSGRTDTTGELFF
V gene: TRBV25-1
J gene: TRBJ2-2
clone size: .
D gene: .

CDR3 DNA: TGCAGCGTTGGTTGGGGGGGCTACTATGGCTACACCTTC
CDR3 protein: CSVGWGGYYGYTF
V gene: TRBV29-1
J gene: TRBJ1-2
clone size: .
D gene: .

CDR3 DNA: TGTGCCAGCAGCTTGTTGGGACAGGGCTCTGGAAACACCATATATTTT
CDR3 protein: CASSLLGQGSGNTIYF
V gene: TRBV7-2
J gene: TRBJ1-3
clone size: .
D gene: TRBD1

CDR3 DNA: TGTGCCACCAGTGATTTGACAGGGTGGGACACCGGGGAGCTGTTTTTT
CDR3 protein: CATSDLTGWDTGELFF
V gene: TRBV24-1
J gene: TRBJ2-2
clone size: .
D gene: .

CDR3 DNA: TGTGCCAGCAGTGGTGCACAGGGCGGGAATGAAAAACTGTTTTTT
CDR3 protein: CASSGAQGGNEKLFF
V gene: TRBV2
J gene: TRBJ1-4
clone size: once
D gene: .

CDR3 DNA: TGTGCCAGCAGTCGGATTACTAGCGGAGGCCCCTACGAGCAGTACTTC
CDR3 protein: CASSRITSGGPYEQYF
V gene: TRBV6-2/TRBV6-3
J gene: TRBJ2-7
clone size: .
D gene: TRBD2

CDR3 DNA: TGCGCCAGCAGCTTGGGGGAGACAGGTCCGTATTCACCCCTCCACTTT
CDR3 protein: CASSLGETGPYSPLHF
V gene: TRBV5-1
J gene: TRBJ1-6
clone size: .
D gene: .

CDR3 DNA: TGTGCCAGCAGCGGGACTTCAGAGACCCAGTACTTC
CDR3 protein: CASSGTSETQYF
V gene: TRBV11-3
J gene: TRBJ2-5
clone size: .
D gene: .

CDR3 DNA: TGTGCCAGCAGCCGACTAGCGGGAGACGAGCAGTACTTC
CDR3 protein: CASSRLAGDEQYF
V gene: TRBV5-5
J gene: TRBJ2-7
clone size: .
D gene: TRBD2

CDR3 DNA: TGTGCCAGCTGGGAGGGGCAGGGAGGGGGCTACACCTTC
CDR3 protein: CASWEGQGGGYTF
V gene: TRBV6-4
J gene: TRBJ1-2
clone size: .
D gene: .

CDR3 DNA: TGCGCCAGCAGCGATGGGTTTGCGGAGTACTTC
CDR3 protein: CASSDGFAEYF
V gene: TRBV5-1
J gene: TRBJ2-7
clone size: .
D gene: .

CDR3 DNA: TGTGCCAGCAGCTTAGGCTCACCCCGGCGGGACACTGAAGCTTTCTTT
CDR3 protein: CASSLGSPRRDTEAFF
V gene: TRBV11-2
J gene: TRBJ1-1
clone size: .
D gene: .

CDR3 DNA: TGCAGTGCTAGTAGACAGGGGGCAGTCGGAAACACCATATATTTT
CDR3 protein: CSASRQGAVGNTIYF
V gene: TRBV20-1
J gene: TRBJ1-3
clone size: .
D gene: TRBD1

CDR3 DNA: TGTGCCAGCTCCACCCAGGGGCAGGACACCGGGGAGCTGTTTTTT
CDR3 protein: CASSTQGQDTGELFF
V gene: TRBV9
J gene: TRBJ2-2
clone size: once
D gene: .

CDR3 DNA: TGTGCCAGCAGCTTGGCGGGTAAGCTTAATGAGCAGTTCTTC
CDR3 protein: CASSLAGKLNEQFF
V gene: TRBV5-5
J gene: TRBJ2-1
clone size: .
D gene: .

CDR3 DNA: TGCGCCAGCAGCTTGGCCGGCAGGGGGCAGAGAATCGATGAGCAGTTCTTC
CDR3 protein: CASSLAGRGQRIDEQFF
V gene: TRBV5-1
J gene: TRBJ2-1
clone size: .
D gene: TRBD1

CDR3 DNA: TGCGCCAGCAGCGCGGGACAGGGGACATCCCTCGGAAACACCATATATTTT
CDR3 protein: CASSAGQGTSLGNTIYF
V gene: TRBV5-1
J gene: TRBJ1-3
clone size: .
D gene: TRBD1

CDR3 DNA: TGTGCCAGTAGTACAGATCTAGCGGGAGGACTATACGAGCAGTACTTC
CDR3 protein: CASSTDLAGGLYEQYF
V gene: TRBV19
J gene: TRBJ2-7
clone size: .
D gene: TRBD2

CDR3 DNA: TGCGCCAGCAGCTCGACTAGCGGGCTGTCCTACGAGCAGTACTTC
CDR3 protein: CASSSTSGLSYEQYF
V gene: TRBV5-1
J gene: TRBJ2-7
clone size: .
D gene: TRBD2

CDR3 DNA: TGCGCCAGCAGCTTGGTTGCGGGAGAGCGCGAGCAGTACTTC
CDR3 protein: CASSLVAGEREQYF
V gene: TRBV5-1
J gene: TRBJ2-7
clone size: .
D gene: TRBD2

CDR3 DNA: TGTGCCACGTCCACCCGGGAGGCTGAAGCTTTCTTT
CDR3 protein: CATSTREAEAFF
V gene: TRBV6-5
J gene: TRBJ1-1
clone size: .
D gene: .

CDR3 DNA: TGTGCCACCAGCACCCGGCAGGGGGCAGGAAGCAATCAGCCCCAGCATTTT
CDR3 protein: CATSTRQGAGSNQPQHF
V gene: TRBV15
J gene: TRBJ1-5
clone size: once
D gene: TRBD1

CDR3 DNA: TGTGCCAGCAGTGGGGGCAGGGGTCAGAAACTGTTTTTT
CDR3 protein: CASSGGRGQKLFF
V gene: TRBV2
J gene: TRBJ1-4
clone size: few
D gene: .

CDR3 DNA: TGTGCCAGCAGCTTAGCTCCCTCGGCGGGGAGTAATCAGCCCCAGCATTTT
CDR3 protein: CASSLAPSAGSNQPQHF
V gene: TRBV7-2
J gene: TRBJ1-5
clone size: .
D gene: .

CDR3 DNA: TGTGCCAGCAGACAGAGCTCCGGGACTCGTGGGGATGAGCAGTTCTTC
CDR3 protein: CASRQSSGTRGDEQFF
V gene: TRBV7-2
J gene: TRBJ2-1
clone size: .
D gene: .

CDR3 DNA: TGTGCCAGCAGCTTTTTTAGCGATGAGCAGTTCTTC
CDR3 protein: CASSFFSDEQFF
V gene: TRBV11-3
J gene: TRBJ2-1
clone size: .
D gene: .

CDR3 DNA: TGTGCCAGCAGCCGGGGGATTCTTGGAAACACCATATATTTT
CDR3 protein: CASSRGILGNTIYF
V gene: TRBV7-2
J gene: TRBJ1-3
clone size: .
D gene: .

CDR3 DNA: TGTGCCAGCTCACCATTCAGGGAGGACACTGAAGCTTTCTTT
CDR3 protein: CASSPFREDTEAFF
V gene: TRBV18
J gene: TRBJ1-1
clone size: .
D gene: .

CDR3 DNA: TGTGCCAGCAGCCGGGGAGCCTATGGCTACACCTTC
CDR3 protein: CASSRGAYGYTF
V gene: TRBV7-2
J gene: TRBJ1-2
clone size: .
D gene: .